This T cell receptor beta chain originates from a study of shared clonotypes between healthy human individuals. Overall study context: Aged 18 to 49, the donors were a couple of women and a few men.

Sorted-subset replicate PCRs used roughly 210 ng of genomic DNA. This amount corresponded to some 30,000 T cell genomes. The method was immunoSEQ multiplex PCR; TCRdb's version includes in-frame clones alone and lacks a portion of them. The sample contains 550,000 to 700,000 clones, 73% of which appear only once. The CDR3 totals 14 residues. V lost 7 bases, J lost 2 bases, and 12 bases lay in between. The germline V gene encodes CDR1 MNHNY and CDR2 SVGAGI (reference sequence). The rearrangement joins TRBV6-6 to TRBJ1-5, with D possibly being TRBD1 (5 bases). The TCR was taken from a woman aged 25 to 39 in good health. Source material: memory CD4+ T cells sorted from blood. Subset indicated: CD45RA-negative fraction. In nucleotides, the CDR3 is TGTGCCAGCACGGGGCCGCGAGGCAATCAGCCCCAGCATTTT. Translating gives CASTGPRGNQPQHF.